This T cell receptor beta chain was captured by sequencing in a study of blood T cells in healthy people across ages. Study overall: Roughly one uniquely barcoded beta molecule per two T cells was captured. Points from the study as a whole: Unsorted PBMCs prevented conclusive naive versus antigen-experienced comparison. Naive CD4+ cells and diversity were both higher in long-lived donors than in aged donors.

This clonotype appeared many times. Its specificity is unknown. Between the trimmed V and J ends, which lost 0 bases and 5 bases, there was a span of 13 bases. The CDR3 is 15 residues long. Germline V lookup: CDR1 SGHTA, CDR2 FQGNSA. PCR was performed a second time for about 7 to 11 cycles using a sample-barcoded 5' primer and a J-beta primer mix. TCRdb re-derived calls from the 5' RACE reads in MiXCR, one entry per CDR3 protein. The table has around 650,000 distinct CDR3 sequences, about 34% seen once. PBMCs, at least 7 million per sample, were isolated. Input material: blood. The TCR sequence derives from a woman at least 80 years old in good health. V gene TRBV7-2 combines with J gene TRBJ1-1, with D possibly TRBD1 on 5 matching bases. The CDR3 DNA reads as TGTGCCAGCAGCTTAGCAGCATCTGGGGGGACTGAAGCTTTCTTT. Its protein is CASSLAASGGTEAFF. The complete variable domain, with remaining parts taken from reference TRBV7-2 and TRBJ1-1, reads GAGVSQSPSNKVTEKGKDVELRCDPISGHTALYWYRQSLGQGLEFLIYFQGNSAPDKSGLPSDRFSAERTGGSVSTLTIQRTQQEDSAVYLCASSLAASGGTEAFFGQGTRLTVV.